Presented here are 32 T cell receptor beta chains from one specimen sequenced in a study of CD8 T cells in ankylosing spondylitis. Using its own MiXCR run on the 5' RACE reads, TCRdb lists one record per CDR3 protein. This sample has fewer than 400,000 distinct CDR3 sequences, with about a fifth found just once. The study, taken as a whole, reports: Seemingly distinctive of ankylosing spondylitis blood was a TCR beta motif formed by eight highly homologous variants.

The antigens for these receptors are not known. Sequences were obtained from blood, either unsorted or a sorted T cell fraction (not recorded which). The receptors derive from a male donor with ankylosing spondylitis.

This chain uses TRBV20-1 with TRBJ2-1; 7 bases match TRBD1. Germline CDR1 reads DFQATT; CDR2 reads SNEGSKA (reference sequence). With V trimmed by 6 bases and J by 8 bases, 16 bases remained unmatched. CDR3 size: 15 residues. The CDR3 DNA follows: TGCAGTGCAAACAGACCGCCAGGGGGTTCCGATGAGCAGTTCTTC. It is translated as CSANRPPGGSDEQFF.

J is TRBJ2-5 and V is TRBV5-1; weak D call: TRBD2 (6 bases). This CDR3 is built from 16 residues. V was cut by 4 bases and J by 2 bases, with 18 bases left in between. Per the germline V gene, CDR1 is SGHRS and CDR2 is YFSETQ. The CDR3 region has the DNA TGCGCCAGCAGCCCCCAACCGGACGGGGGACAAGAGACCCAGTACTTC. Translating gives CASSPQPDGGQETQYF.

This clonotype occurred many times. The chain couples TRBV20-1 to TRBJ2-7; TRBD1 or TRBD2 may be the D gene (5 bases each). There are 13 residues in the CDR3. V lost 3 bases to trimming and J lost 4 bases, with 13 bases between them. Per germline, CDR1 DFQATT and CDR2 SNEGSKA (reference sequence). As DNA, the CDR3 is TGCAGTGCTAGTTCGGGGACCCAGTACGAGCAGTACTTC. This encodes CSASSGTQYEQYF.

The rearrangement joins TRBV20-1 to TRBJ1-5; a weak D match, TRBD1 (5 bases). This CDR3 contains 18 residues. Germline CDR1 DFQATT, CDR2 SNEGSKA (reference sequence). Trimming stripped 3 bases from V and 0 bases from J, with 21 bases between. In nucleotides, the CDR3 is TGCAGTGCTAGGAGGAGTCCAGGGAAGGCTTATAGCAATCAGCCCCAGCATTTT. It translates to CSARRSPGKAYSNQPQHF.

The J gene is TRBJ2-7, the V gene TRBV7-9; 8 bases align to TRBD2. The J segment lost 1 base and the V segment lost 5 bases, leaving 10 bases of the junction unmatched. The length of the CDR3 is 16 residues. Germline CDR1 reads SEHNR; CDR2 reads FQNEAQ (reference sequence). The CDR3 DNA reads TGTGCCAGCAGCCCTAGCGCGGGAGGAGTGTCCTACGAGCAGTACTTC. This encodes CASSPSAGGVSYEQYF.

This clonotype was recorded many times. The V call is TRBV18, the J call TRBJ1-1; TRBD1 aligns across 8 bases. The CDR3 has 14 residues. Germline values: CDR1 KGHSH, CDR2 LQKENI. With 3 bases clipped from V and 0 bases from J, the junction kept 0 bases outside the gene matches. This chain's CDR3 is CASSPGQVNTEAFF. The CDR3 DNA reads TGTGCCAGCTCACCGGGACAGGTGAACACTGAAGCTTTCTTT.

CDR3 sequence reads: CASSGLEVGELFF. As DNA, the CDR3 is TGTGCCAGCAGTGGACTTGAAGTCGGGGAGCTGTTTTTT. The chain combines TRBV6-1 with TRBJ2-2; no clear D. The length of the CDR3 is 13 residues. Germline values: CDR1 MNHNS, CDR2 SASEGT. With 4 bases removed from V and 7 bases from J, the gap between germline ends came to 10 bases.

This clonotype was found a few times. The V and J genes are TRBV20-1 and TRBJ1-5; TRBD1 matches at 10 bases. CDR3 length: 15 amino acids. V shed 0 bases and J 5 bases; nucleotides not matched to a gene: 4. Germline lookup yields CDR1 DFQATT and CDR2 SNEGSKA (reference sequence). The DNA of the CDR3 is TGCAGTGCTAGAGACTGGACAGGGGGGGATCAGCCCCAGCATTTT. Its protein is CSARDWTGGDQPQHF.

This sequence joins TRBV29-1 and TRBJ1-5; D is possibly TRBD1 (6 bases). Trimming took 0 bases from V and 4 from J, leaving 13 bases between them. CDR1 SQVTM and CDR2 ANQGSEA come from the germline V gene. The CDR3 is made up of 15 amino acids. The CDR3 loop reads CSVEDWQGKNQPQHF. The CDR3 nucleotides are TGCAGCGTTGAAGACTGGCAGGGGAAAAATCAGCCCCAGCATTTT.

The table lists this clonotype with a count of one. The V gene is TRBV6-4, the J gene TRBJ1-1, with D tentatively TRBD1 (5 bases). Trimming removed 3 bases at V and 5 bases at J, with 19 bases between. The CDR3 is 16 amino acids. Per germline, CDR1 MRHNA and CDR2 SNTAGT. CDR3 DNA sequence: TGTGCCAGCAGTGAAAATCCCGGGGCCAAGAGGACTGAAGCTTTCTTT. Amino acids: CASSENPGAKRTEAFF.

This clonotype was detected a few times. This rearrangement joins TRBV12-3 or TRBV12-4 to TRBJ2-2, with D perhaps matching TRBD1 (5 bases). V shed 7 bases and J shed 0 bases, with 12 bases lying between them. The CDR3 loop spans 15 amino acids. CDR3 loop: CASTIGHSNTGELFF. CDR3 bases: TGTGCCAGCACCATAGGACACTCGAACACCGGGGAGCTGTTTTTT.

This clonotype was seen more than once but under ten times. V is TRBV28 and J is TRBJ1-4; a weak D match, TRBD1 (5 bases). Germline V gives CDR1 MDHEN, CDR2 SYDVKM. The CDR3 sequence is 11 residues long. V shed 2 bases and J shed 12 bases, with 7 bases lying between them. The CDR3 region is CASSLQGELFF. The CDR3 DNA sequence: TGTGCCAGCAGTTTACAGGGTGAACTGTTTTTT.

This clonotype was seen only a few times. This chain uses TRBV12-3 or TRBV12-4 with TRBJ2-1, with TRBD2 as a possible D gene (6 bases). This CDR3 comprises 14 residues. V was clipped by 3 bases and J by 8 bases, with 14 bases between them. CDR3 coding DNA: TGTGCCAGCAGTTTGGCAGGGAGGCGTGATGAGCAGTTCTTC. Its translation: CASSLAGRRDEQFF.

This chain links TRBV20-1 with TRBJ2-3; D not resolved. Trimming cost V 4 bases and J 2 bases, with 4 bases left between them. Germline CDR1 DFQATT, CDR2 SNEGSKA (reference sequence). The CDR3 sequence is 11 residues long. CDR3 coding DNA: TGCAGTGCTACCCTCACAGATACGCAGTATTTT. Translating gives CSATLTDTQYF.

V and J are TRBV4-2 and TRBJ2-7; TRBD1 is a possible D gene (5 bases). The CDR3 covers 15 residues. Deletions cut 4 bases from V and 0 bases from J, with 13 bases between. Germline V lookup: CDR1 LGHNA, CDR2 YNFKEQ. The CDR3 DNA is TGTGCCAGCAGCCTAGTTGGGGCTAACTCCTACGAGCAGTACTTC. This gives the protein CASSLVGANSYEQYF.

This clonotype was detected only a few times. The chain combines TRBV3-1 with TRBJ2-1, with 7 bases lining up with TRBD2. The CDR3 loop spans 16 amino acids. V dropped 4 bases and J dropped 5; count of bases not matched to a gene: 11. Germline V lookup: CDR1 LGHDT, CDR2 YNNKEL (reference sequence). The CDR3 DNA follows: TGTGCCAGCAGCCCCCCCCGGGCTAGCGGTAACAATGAGCAGTTCTTC. It encodes CASSPPRASGNNEQFF.

This sequence joins TRBV9 and TRBJ2-5; D is perhaps TRBD1 (6 bases). Trimming removed 3 bases from V and 9 bases from J, with 21 bases in between. The CDR3 spans 15 residues. The germline gives CDR1 SGDLS, CDR2 YYNGEE. CDR3 in amino acids: CASSDGARGSVAQYF. The DNA of the CDR3 is TGTGCCAGCAGCGATGGGGCCAGGGGCTCCGTGGCCCAGTACTTC.

The sample holds a few counts of this clonotype. The rearrangement joins TRBV5-1 to TRBJ1-1; D is ambiguous. Germline V gene lookup returns CDR1 SGHRS and CDR2 YFSETQ. Between the trimmed V and J ends, which lost 3 bases and 1 base, there was a span of 7 bases. The CDR3 runs 13 residues. For the CDR3, the DNA is TGCGCCAGCAGCTCTCACGGGAACACTGAAGCTTTCTTT. Its translation: CASSSHGNTEAFF.

This chain links TRBV20-1 with TRBJ1-5, with 10 nucleotides matching TRBD1. The CDR3 has 15 residues. Germline V gene data show CDR1 as DFQATT and CDR2 as SNEGSKA (reference sequence). J was trimmed by 7 bases and V by 1 base; bases with no gene match: 7. The CDR3 is CSARVGTGDAQPQHF. The CDR3 DNA reads TGCAGTGCTAGAGTCGGGACAGGGGACGCACAGCCCCAGCATTTT.

This clonotype occurred a few times. The V gene is TRBV7-2, the J gene TRBJ1-4, with D possibly being TRBD1 (5 bases). Per germline, CDR1 SGHTA and CDR2 FQGNSA. CDR3 length: 14 amino acids. V was cut by 5 bases and J by 8 bases, with 15 bases left in between. CDR3 sequence reads: CASSPRGFGEKLFF. DNA for the CDR3: TGTGCCAGCAGCCCGAGGGGATTTGGGGAAAAACTGTTTTTT.

This rearrangement joins TRBV13 to TRBJ1-4; D not resolved. CDR3 size: 12 residues. V was cut by 5 bases and J by 13 bases, with 14 bases left in between. Germline loops: CDR1 PRHDT, CDR2 FYEKMQ (reference sequence). DNA of the CDR3: TGTGCCAGCAGCCCCCCCGCCGGAAGACTGTTTTTT. This encodes CASSPPAGRLFF.

The rearrangement links TRBV6-2 or TRBV6-3 to TRBJ2-7, with D possibly matching TRBD1 (6 bases). Trimming cost V 7 bases and J 4 bases, with 20 bases left between them. CDR3 size: 15 residues. Germline CDR1 is MNHEY and CDR2 is SVGEGT. The CDR3 DNA sequence: TGTGCCAGCACATGGGGGCCGCCCGGACCTTACGAGCAGTACTTC. It specifies CASTWGPPGPYEQYF.

V and J are TRBV2 and TRBJ1-5; D perhaps matches TRBD1 (5 bases). V lost 5 bases to trimming and J lost 6 bases, with 14 bases between them. CDR1 and CDR2 from the germline V gene are SNHLY and FYNNEI. CDR3 size: 14 residues. CDR3: CASSNDRGVQPQHF. The CDR3 DNA sequence: TGTGCCAGCAGTAACGACCGGGGGGTTCAGCCCCAGCATTTT. The full variable domain, completed using reference TRBV2 and TRBJ1-5, is EPEVTQTPSHQVTQMGQEVILRCVPISNHLYFYWYRQILGQKVEFLVSFYNNEISEKSEIFDDQFSVERPDGSNFTLKIRSTKLEDSAMYFCASSNDRGVQPQHFGDGTRLSIL.

Only a few counts were recorded for this clonotype. The genes are TRBV7-9 and TRBJ1-6; possibly TRBD1 for D (6 bases). The ends were cut back, 5 bases at V and 10 bases at J, with 12 bases in the middle. CDR3 size: 13 residues. Germline-derived CDR1 and CDR2 are SEHNR and FQNEAQ (reference sequence). The CDR3 DNA sequence: TGTGCCAGCAGCAACGCAGGGGAATCACCCCTCCACTTT. Translated: CASSNAGESPLHF.

This clonotype came up a few times. V is TRBV28 and J is TRBJ2-1, with D perhaps matching TRBD1 (7 bases). Trimming stripped 4 bases from V and 4 bases from J, with 11 bases between. This CDR3 spans 14 amino acids. The V gene's germline CDR1 is MDHEN and CDR2 SYDVKM. CDR3 in amino acids: CASSSPGGYNEQFF. CDR3 in DNA: TGTGCCAGCAGTTCCCCAGGGGGGTACAATGAGCAGTTCTTC.

This clonotype was seen more than once but under ten times. V is TRBV7-3 and J is TRBJ2-3, with D uncertain. With 4 bases removed from V and 8 bases from J, the gap between germline ends came to 10 bases. The length of the CDR3 is 12 residues. Germline V gives CDR1 SGHTA, CDR2 FQGTGA. For the CDR3, the DNA is TGTGCCAGCAGCTCCAGTTCTAGTACGCAGTATTTT. This sequence encodes CASSSSSSTQYF.

In this sample, this clonotype turned up many times. The V call is TRBV4-2, the J call TRBJ2-7; the match to TRBD2 covers 10 bases. The V segment lost 7 bases and the J segment 6 bases; nucleotides outside the gene matches: 18. Germline CDR1 and CDR2: LGHNA and YNFKEQ. The CDR3 is made up of 17 amino acids. The CDR3 spells CASNKELAGDKVSEQYF. DNA of the CDR3: TGTGCCAGCAACAAAGAGCTAGCGGGAGATAAGGTCTCCGAGCAGTACTTC.

This chain uses TRBV6-1 with TRBJ2-1; 7 nucleotides match TRBD1. J lost 8 bases, V lost 5 bases, and 12 bases had no gene match. The CDR3 is 15 amino acids. Germline V lookup: CDR1 MNHNS, CDR2 SASEGT. The CDR3 here is CASSPPGQRVYEQFF. The CDR3 DNA sequence: TGTGCCAGCAGTCCCCCGGGACAGAGGGTGTATGAGCAGTTCTTC.

This clonotype was recorded at least ten times. The rearrangement uses TRBV29-1 and TRBJ2-7, with 7 nucleotides matching TRBD2. J gave up 6 bases and V 6 bases, and 5 bases lay outside the gene matches. The CDR3 length is 11 residues. Germline lookup yields CDR1 SQVTM and CDR2 ANQGSEA. DNA of the CDR3: TGCAGCGTCGCGGGAGCCGGCGAGCAGTACTTC. Its translation: CSVAGAGEQYF.

A few counts support this clonotype. At one end, the junction sequence differs from germline, possibly due to a read error. The chain recombines TRBV5-6 with TRBJ2-1; maybe TRBD2 (5 bases). The length of the CDR3 is 15 residues. CDR1 SGHDT and CDR2 YYEEEE come from the germline V gene. CDR3 sequence (DNA): TGTGCCAGCAGTTTGGCACTAGGCACATCCAATGAGCAGTTCTTC. It specifies CASSLALGTSNEQFF.

This clonotype was counted between two and nine times. The chain carries TRBV18 and TRBJ2-1; 8 bases match TRBD2. V lost 6 bases to trimming and J lost 3 bases; unmatched junction nucleotides: 4. Germline V gene lookup returns CDR1 KGHSH and CDR2 LQKENI. CDR3 length: 14 amino acids. CDR3 coding DNA: TGTGCCAGCTCTACTAGCGGAAACTACAATGAGCAGTTCTTC. This translates into CASSTSGNYNEQFF.

This clonotype appeared a few times. This rearrangement joins TRBV6-2 or TRBV6-3 to TRBJ1-5, with 7 positions matching TRBD1. CDR3 size: 15 residues. Trimming cost V 6 bases and J 5 bases; bases outside gene matches: 10. CDR1 MNHEY and CDR2 SVGEGT come from the germline V gene. The CDR3: CASSDRALGDQPQHF. Written as DNA, the CDR3 is TGTGCCAGCAGCGACAGGGCGCTGGGCGATCAGCCCCAGCATTTT.